This T cell receptor beta chain derives from a study of blood T cell repertoires in COVID-19. At the level of the study: The United States, Italy and Spain provided the acute and convalescent COVID-19 samples. From T cells, B-cell-depleted T cells, or PBMCs came the material, which was cDNA or gDNA.

The protocol was immunoSEQ multiplex PCR, while the TCRdb copy is restricted to in-frame clones and leaves out a portion. Here the sample spans some 22,000 clones, roughly 88% being singletons. CDR1 is LGHNA and CDR2 is YSLEER in the germline V gene. The length of the CDR3 is 15 residues. Between the trimmed V and J ends, which lost 0 bases and 1 base, there was a span of 8 bases. The rearrangement uses TRBV4-3 and TRBJ2-3, with D hard to call. This receptor was identified in a human donor with active COVID-19. The donor label of this sample is uncertain. The sample was peripheral blood. The DNA of the CDR3 is TGCGCCAGCAGCCAAGAGGGCTTACGCACAGATACGCAGTATTTT. Translating gives CASSQEGLRTDTQYF.